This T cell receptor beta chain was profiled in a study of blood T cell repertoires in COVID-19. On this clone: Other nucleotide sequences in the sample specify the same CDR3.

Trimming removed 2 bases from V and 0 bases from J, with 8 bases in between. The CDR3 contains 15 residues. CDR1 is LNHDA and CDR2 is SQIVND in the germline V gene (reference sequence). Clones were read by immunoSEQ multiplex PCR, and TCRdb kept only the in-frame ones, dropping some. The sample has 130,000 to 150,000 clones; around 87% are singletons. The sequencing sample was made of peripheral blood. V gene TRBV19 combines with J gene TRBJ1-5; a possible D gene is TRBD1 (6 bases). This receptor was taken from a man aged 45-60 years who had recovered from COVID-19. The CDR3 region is CASSIRTDSNQPQHF. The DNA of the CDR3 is TGTGCCAGTAGTATAAGGACAGATAGCAATCAGCCCCAGCATTTT.